The T cell receptor beta chain described here comes from a study of blood T cell repertoires in COVID-19. With 4 bases clipped from V and 3 bases from J, the junction kept 2 bases outside the gene matches. CDR1 and CDR2 (germline): GTSNPN, SVGIG (reference sequence). There are 14 residues in the CDR3. Methods used by the authors: Amplifying reference gene primers gave estimates of nucleated cell counts. Using immunoSEQ multiplex PCR, the repertoire was profiled, and TCRdb retains in-frame clones only, with some absent. V, J and clone size were drawn from that table, and D and trimming were deduced from the DNA. The data hold about 76,000 clones, with about 88% observed a single time.

The receptor's source is a human donor in a cohort sampled during active COVID-19. Sequencing input: peripheral blood. The gene calls are TRBV30 and TRBJ2-1; 11 bases are shared with TRBD1. The CDR3 region is CAWTDRGLYNEQFF. DNA of the CDR3: TGTGCCTGGACGGACAGGGGGCTCTACAATGAGCAGTTCTTC.